Many counts were recorded for the clone carrying this TCR beta chain. Antigen unknown. With a J-beta primer mix and a sample-barcoded 5' primer, a second PCR ran roughly 7 to 11 cycles. TCRdb itself ran the 5' RACE reads through MiXCR, one entry per CDR3 protein. Among 1.5 million to 2 million distinct CDR3 sequences listed, 28% were seen once. This entry is derived from a study of blood T cells in healthy people across ages. Overall study context: Template-switching capture recovered about one barcoded beta molecule per two T cells. Study results and caveats: Using unsorted PBMCs precluded a conclusive naive versus antigen-experienced comparison. Considered underestimates were the diversity estimates obtained from one million T cells.

Germline V gene data show CDR1 as MNHEY and CDR2 as SMNVEV (reference sequence). V lost 6 bases and J 6 bases, leaving 12 bases between the germline ends. The CDR3 extends over 12 amino acids. This receptor was taken from a woman in her twenties or thirties in good health. Sequences were obtained from blood. The gene calls are TRBV27 and TRBJ2-7; D remains unclear. CDR3 nucleotides: TGTGCCAGCAGCCTCCGAGGCGGCGAGCAGTACTTC. Encoded protein: CASSLRGGEQYF.